This T cell receptor (beta chain) was sequenced during a study of blood T cell repertoires in COVID-19. Study-level information: Samples taken during acute and convalescent COVID-19 were collected in the United States, Italy and Spain.

Profiling relied on immunoSEQ multiplex PCR, and the TCRdb table lists in-frame clones only, not all of them. The table shows about 90,000 clones, with approximately 90% occurring only once. Germline lookup yields CDR1 LGHDT and CDR2 YNNKEL (reference sequence). This CDR3 spans 14 amino acids. J was trimmed by 6 bases and V by 6 bases; bases with no gene match: 5. This clone appeared a single time. This chain joins TRBV3-1 (or the pseudogene TRBV3-2) and TRBJ1-5, with 10 bases aligning to TRBD1. This sequence originates from a human donor with active COVID-19. The donor label of this sample is uncertain. Specimen: peripheral blood. Here the CDR3 reads CASSPGTGAQPQHF. In nucleotides, the CDR3 is TGTGCCAGCAGTCCCGGGACAGGGGCTCAGCCCCAGCATTTT.